The present T cell receptor beta chain was sequenced within a study of blood T cell repertoires in COVID-19 (TCRdb year 2020). In the study overall: Samples from collaborators originated in the United States, Italy and Spain and spanned both the acute and convalescent phases of COVID-19. The prospective study material was composed of cDNA or gDNA derived from T cells, B-cell-depleted T cells, or PBMCs. The dataset comprised deeply sampled blood TCRbeta repertoires from subjects exposed to, actively infected with, or recovered from COVID-19. The repertoires were released in a freely available public database meant as a resource for research on the immune response to SARS-CoV-2. Samples were obtained from the ongoing ImmuneRACE study (first 160 participants) and from some 1,200 subjects provided by 6 global collaborators. A de-identified subject ID, COVID-19 status, age in years and sex were almost always included in the sample metadata. HLA class I and class II types, where available, came from metadata supplied by the sample provider rather than from assay-based typing. The paper's findings and limits, for the study overall: Clinical and demographic metadata were provided uncurated, with the amount varying by source and participant.

TCRbeta CDR3 regions were amplified from genomic DNA using the immunoSEQ Assay, a bias-controlled multiplex PCR. In the paper's pipeline: Within the assay, amplification of reference gene primers was used to estimate how many nucleated cells each sample contained. Sequence reads were collapsed and filtered to measure the absolute abundance of every unique TCRbeta CDR3 rearrangement. For each sample, productive Simpson clonality was calculated by taking the square root of Simpson's diversity index across productive rearrangements. The clones in this table, taken by TCRdb from immuneACCESS, are in-frame only. Not every clone is retained; where verified, under half of the shortfall comes from an unresolved V gene, and the cause of the rest is unknown. V and J calls and clone size follow that table, whereas D and trimming were derived from the DNA. For this sample there are approximately 100,000 clones; about nine tenths appear just once. The ten biggest clones cover 0.85% to 1% of the sample.

Each collaborating institution followed its own protocols to collect whole blood in K2EDTA tubes. For TCRbeta analysis, collaborators shipped samples as frozen whole blood, isolated PBMCs, or DNA extracted from either of those sample types. Unmatched junction bases come to 8, with V trimmed by 5 bases and J by 5 bases. Reading from cysteine to phenylalanine, the CDR3 counts 15 amino acids. Of all the DNA, just the CDR3 is kept, 45 bases in frame from base 1. Looking up the germline V gene yields CDR1 SGHAT and CDR2 FQNNGV. Worth noting for this clone: What antigen it recognizes has not been identified. No base quality values were provided; no much bigger clone lies one nucleotide off.

The material sequenced was peripheral blood. This sequence was found in a man in his fifties or sixties with acute or convalescent COVID-19. The chain was built from TRBV11-2 and TRBJ2-1; TRBD2 matches 8 bases in the middle. The CDR3 region reads CASSQGAGGDNEQFF. The DNA sequence is as follows: TGTGCCAGCAGCCAAGGGGCGGGAGGAGACAATGAGCAGTTCTTC.